A selection of T cell receptor beta chains follows, all from one sample in a study of cytomegalovirus exposure and HLA in healthy donors. Measured with immunoSEQ multiplex PCR; TCRdb has only the in-frame clones, and not every one. The sample table sets out 30,000 to 35,000 clones. Sequences were obtained from PBMCs. All receptors derive from a middle-aged woman in good health and CMV-seropositive. CDR3s include the opening cysteine and the closing phenylalanine or tryptophan. The order of the fields is J gene, V gene, CDR3 length, D gene, CDR3 protein, CDR3 DNA. D genes are given only for firm matches.

>TRBJ1-3|TRBV9|20|TRBD1
CASSVAGGQGAWNSGNTIYF
TGTGCCAGCAGCGTAGCTGGGGGACAGGGGGCTTGGAACTCTGGAAACACCATATATTTT
>TRBJ1-2|TRBV19|15|TRBD1
CASRQRQGALYGYTF
TGTGCCAGCCGCCAGAGACAGGGGGCTTTGTATGGCTACACCTTC
>TRBJ1-5|TRBV28|12|-
CASSDLNQPQHF
TGTGCCAGCAGTGACTTGAATCAGCCCCAGCATTTT
>TRBJ2-1|TRBV7-9|17|-
CASSHGGSPSSRNEQFF
TGTGCCAGCAGTCATGGGGGCAGCCCCTCGTCTCGTAATGAGCAGTTCTTC
>TRBJ2-7|TRBV7-2|14|TRBD2
CASSLSGGKGEQYF
TGTGCCAGCAGCCTTAGCGGGGGCAAAGGCGAGCAGTACTTC
>TRBJ2-2|TRBV2|16|-
CASSDNGGGNTGELFF
TGTGCCAGCAGTGACAACGGGGGAGGGAACACCGGGGAGCTGTTTTTT
>TRBJ2-2|TRBV5-6|17|TRBD1
CASSLVRTGRSTGELFF
TGTGCCAGCAGCTTGGTCAGGACAGGGAGGTCTACCGGGGAGCTGTTTTTT
>TRBJ1-6|TRBV30|15|-
CAWSPGWGGDSPLHF
TGTGCCTGGAGTCCCGGCTGGGGGGGGGATTCACCCCTCCACTTT
>TRBJ1-5|TRBV5-4|15|-
CASSLDRDPAQPQHF
TGTGCCAGCAGCTTGGACAGGGACCCGGCCCAGCCCCAGCATTTT
>TRBJ1-2|TRBV27|15|-
CASSSLAGANYGYTF
TGTGCCAGCAGCTCACTGGCGGGGGCGAACTATGGCTACACCTTC